This T cell receptor beta chain emerged from a study of T cells in Graves' hyperthyroidism and ophthalmopathy. The wider study: Sampling of peripheral blood happened at initial diagnosis, prior to any treatment.

TCR beta CDR3 regions were amplified from RNA transcripts. The HTBI primer set was used in a first-round RT-PCR of the TCR CDR3. TCRdb re-analysed the multiplex PCR reads in MiXCR, keeping a single row per CDR3 protein. Among 370,000 or so distinct CDR3 sequences listed, about 13% were seen once. Per the germline V gene, CDR1 is MNHNS and CDR2 is SASEGT. The CDR3 has 16 amino acids. The ends lost 5 bases at V and 9 bases at J; junction bases unmatched: 14. The study's findings and limits: Among clonotypes expanded in thyroid above 0.001, most were also found in blood.

This clonotype was counted ten times or more. The antigen is unknown. The clonotype originates from a young man with Graves' hyperthyroidism that later progressed to Graves' ophthalmopathy. The chain carries TRBV6-1 and TRBJ1-5, with 9 bases lining up with TRBD1. The specimen was blood. CDR3 in amino acids: CASSQSGQGLIGPQHF. The CDR3, as DNA: TGTGCCAGCAGTCAATCAGGACAGGGGCTAATAGGGCCCCAGCATTTT.